The next 28 T cell receptor beta chains were all read from a single sample in a study of T cells in Graves' hyperthyroidism and ophthalmopathy. TCR beta CDR3 regions were amplified from RNA. The primer set for the first-round RT-PCR of the TCR CDR3 was HTBI. TCRdb called the multiplex PCR reads again in MiXCR, with one record for every CDR3 protein. This repertoire shows hundreds of thousands of distinct CDR3 sequences, roughly 14% found once; its top ten account for just under 25%. The material sequenced was blood. The receptors originated from a young woman with Graves' hyperthyroidism.

This clonotype came up many times. The chain uses TRBV6-1 and TRBJ1-6; tentative D call: TRBD1 (5 bases). Deletions cut 5 bases from V and 2 bases from J, with 13 bases between. This CDR3 spans 16 amino acids. From germline, CDR1 is MNHNS and CDR2 SASEGT. The CDR3 here is CASSHDGGTYNSPLHF. CDR3 sequence (DNA): TGTGCCAGCAGTCACGACGGGGGGACCTATAATTCACCCCTCCACTTT.

This clonotype has a count of ten or more. The chain recombines TRBV30 with TRBJ1-1; the D gene is possibly TRBD1 (5 bases). The CDR3 totals 14 residues. Germline lookup yields CDR1 GTSNPN and CDR2 SVGIG (reference sequence). Trimming removed 4 bases from V and 10 bases from J, with 22 bases in between. CDR3 in amino acids: CAWTSPGRRYLAFF. DNA of the CDR3: TGTGCCTGGACTTCTCCGGGACGAAGGTATTTAGCTTTCTTT.

This clonotype was counted at least ten times. The V call is TRBV7-9, the J call TRBJ1-5; a possible D gene is TRBD1 (5 bases). CDR3 length: 14 amino acids. Germline V CDR1 and CDR2: SEHNR, FQNEAQ (reference sequence). V was cut by 1 base and J by 7 bases, with 11 bases left in between. CDR3 sequence reads: CASSLGGDGQPQHF. In nucleotides, the CDR3 is TGTGCCAGCAGCTTAGGGGGGGACGGACAGCCCCAGCATTTT.

Details on this clonotype: A much larger clone is a single base away; this may be a read error. The chain links TRBV29-1 to TRBJ2-2; the D is unclear. The CDR3 is 11 amino acids. Trimming removed 7 bases from V and 9 bases from J, with 12 bases in between. Per the germline V gene, CDR1 is SQVTM and CDR2 is ANQGSEA. The CDR3 sequence is CSATVARELFF. The CDR3 DNA sequence: TGCAGCGCCACAGTGGCCCGGGAGCTGTTTTTT.

On this clonotype itself: It may be a read error: a sequence one base away is much more abundant. CDR3 DNA: TGCAGTGCTTCATCCCAGGGTTGGGGCACTGTAGCTTTCTTT. Translation: CSASSQGWGTVAFF. This chain joins TRBV20-1 and TRBJ1-1, with D possibly matching TRBD1 (5 bases). The germline V gene encodes CDR1 DFQATT and CDR2 SNEGSKA (reference sequence). CDR3 size: 14 residues.

The sample holds a few counts of this clonotype. This rearrangement joins TRBV7-6 to TRBJ2-7, with D possibly TRBD1 on 5 matching bases. Germline V gene data show CDR1 as SGHVS and CDR2 as FNYEAQ. The CDR3 runs to 14 residues. Trimming removed 2 bases from V and 3 bases from J, with 11 bases in between. The CDR3 nucleotides are TGTGCCAGCAGCTTATCTCAAGGGGACTACGAGCAGTACTTC. It encodes CASSLSQGDYEQYF.

This clonotype turned up a few times. The rearrangement uses TRBV19 and TRBJ2-4, with D uncertain. Looked up from germline, CDR1 is LNHDA and CDR2 is SQIVND (reference sequence). This CDR3 is 15 amino acids long. The ends were cut back, 6 bases at V and 0 bases at J, with 12 bases in the middle. CDR3 nucleotide sequence: TGTGCCAGTAGGAACCTCCTAGTAGCCAAAAACATTCAGTACTTC. Its translation is CASRNLLVAKNIQYF.

This clonotype was counted a few times. The chain is built from TRBV20-1 and TRBJ2-7, with 8 bases identical to TRBD1. V lost 4 bases to trimming and J lost 1 base; unmatched junction nucleotides: 9. The V gene's germline CDR1 is DFQATT and CDR2 SNEGSKA (reference sequence). CDR3 size: 15 residues. CDR3 residues: CSATGPQGGSYEQYF. CDR3 bases: TGCAGTGCTACCGGACCACAGGGGGGTTCCTACGAGCAGTACTTC.

This clonotype was counted many times. This chain joins TRBV19 and TRBJ1-1; D unresolved. Trimming took 8 bases from V and 1 from J, leaving 14 bases between them. This CDR3 is 14 amino acids long. Germline CDR1 reads LNHDA; CDR2 reads SQIVND (reference sequence). The CDR3 protein is CASSPSAENTEAFF. The CDR3 DNA is TGTGCCAGTTCCCCTTCCGCCGAGAACACTGAAGCTTTCTTT.

The J gene is TRBJ2-4, the V gene TRBV27; 8 bases are a match to TRBD1. V dropped 5 bases and J dropped 4; count of bases not matched to a gene: 7. This CDR3 is 15 amino acids long. Per germline, CDR1 MNHEY and CDR2 SMNVEV (reference sequence). CDR3 in amino acids: CASSKTGALKNIQYF. The CDR3 nucleotides read TGTGCCAGCAGTAAGACAGGGGCTCTAAAAAACATTCAGTACTTC.

The chain joins TRBV30 to TRBJ1-5, with D perhaps TRBD1 (6 bases). Looked up from germline, CDR1 is GTSNPN and CDR2 is SVGIG (reference sequence). V was clipped by 1 base and J by 1 base, with 11 bases between them. This CDR3 is 15 amino acids long. In nucleotides, the CDR3 is TGTGCCTGGAGTGGGGGCAGGGGAAGCAATCAGCCCCAGCATTTT. This codes for CAWSGGRGSNQPQHF.

The table lists this clonotype with a count of one. A read error is possible here, since a much larger clone lies one base away. This chain connects TRBV12-3 or TRBV12-4 to TRBJ2-2; D possibly uses TRBD1 or TRBD2 (6 bases each). The CDR3 runs 15 residues. CDR3 residues: CASSIGGPNTGKLFF. CDR3 in DNA: TGTGCCAGCAGCATCGGGGGCCCGAACACCGGGAAGCTGTTTTTT.

V gene TRBV18 combines with J gene TRBJ2-7, with D unclear. The germline V and J ends were trimmed by 3 bases and 0 bases, with 9 bases remaining between them. Germline values: CDR1 KGHSH, CDR2 LQKENI. The CDR3 sequence is 14 residues long. The CDR3 loop is CASSPIGDSYEQYF. In DNA, the CDR3 is TGTGCCAGCTCACCGATTGGGGACTCCTACGAGCAGTACTTC.

This clonotype appeared many times. The V and J genes are TRBV15 and TRBJ1-1; D is possibly TRBD1 (6 bases). This CDR3 has 14 amino acids. CDR1 and CDR2 (germline): LNHNV, YYDKDF (reference sequence). Trimming removed 3 bases from V and 10 bases from J, with 18 bases in between. CDR3 in amino acids: CATSRRGGGSVAFF. As DNA, the CDR3 is TGTGCCACCAGCAGGAGGGGGGGAGGGAGCGTAGCTTTCTTT.

This clonotype appeared many times. V and J are TRBV6-2 or TRBV6-3 and TRBJ2-3, with no clear D. CDR3 length: 15 amino acids. V lost 2 bases to trimming and J lost 1 base, with 10 bases between them. Germline-derived CDR1 and CDR2 are MNHEY and SVGEGT. The CDR3, as DNA: TGTGCCAGCAGTTACGATGGCTTTGGCACAGATACGCAGTATTTT. This codes for CASSYDGFGTDTQYF.

This clonotype occurred many times. This chain links TRBV28 with TRBJ1-5; a possible D gene is TRBD1 (5 bases). Germline CDR1 MDHEN, CDR2 SYDVKM. CDR3 length: 16 residues. V was clipped by 3 bases and J by 5 bases, with 17 bases between them. CDR3 amino acids: CASSFSRGHRDQPQHF. The CDR3 coding sequence is TGTGCCAGCAGTTTTTCCCGGGGCCATAGGGATCAGCCCCAGCATTTT. The full variable domain, rest sourced from reference TRBV28 and TRBJ1-5, is DVKVTQSSRYLVKRTGEKVFLECVQDMDHENMFWYRQDPGLGLRLIYFSYDVKMKEKGDIPEGYSVSREKKERFSLILESASTNQTSMYLCASSFSRGHRDQPQHFGDGTRLSIL.

The chain links TRBV4-1 to TRBJ2-7; D uncertain. V was cut by 0 bases and J by 2 bases, with 11 bases left in between. Germline loops: CDR1 MGHRA, CDR2 YSYEKL. The CDR3 spans 15 residues. CDR3: CASSQEQPGPYEQYF. In nucleotides, the CDR3 is TGCGCCAGCAGCCAAGAACAGCCAGGACCCTACGAGCAGTACTTC.

There are a few counts of this clonotype. The chain is built from TRBV4-1 and TRBJ2-1, with D unresolved. The V gene's germline CDR1 is MGHRA and CDR2 YSYEKL. The germline V and J ends were trimmed by 4 bases and 8 bases, with 21 bases remaining between them. The CDR3 length is 16 residues. DNA of the CDR3: TGCGCCAGCAGCCCCCTCGGAGCAGATCAGGTGGATGAGCAGTTCTTC. Protein sequence: CASSPLGADQVDEQFF.

The J gene is TRBJ2-7, the V gene TRBV9, with TRBD2 identical over 10 bases. With V trimmed by 4 bases and J by 5 bases, 9 bases remained unmatched. Germline-derived CDR1 and CDR2 are SGDLS and YYNGEE. This CDR3 is 15 amino acids long. The CDR3 region is CASSTGSSGSHEQYF. CDR3 DNA: TGTGCCAGCAGCACCGGGTCTAGCGGGAGCCACGAGCAGTACTTC.

This clonotype was detected ten times or more. The chain uses TRBV27 and TRBJ1-5; D is unclear. V shed 9 bases and J shed 4 bases, with 31 bases lying between them. Per the germline V gene, CDR1 is MNHEY and CDR2 is SMNVEV (reference sequence). This CDR3 contains 19 residues. CDR3 DNA sequence: TGTGCCAGAAGTCCTACCGGGATCCAGACTCGCCCCACGAATCAGCCCCAGCATTTT. Translation gives CARSPTGIQTRPTNQPQHF.

This clonotype has just a few counts. The chain couples TRBV20-1 to TRBJ2-1, with D possibly matching TRBD2 (5 bases). Trimming took off 1 base at V and 8 bases at J, with 27 bases between the two ends. Germline values: CDR1 DFQATT, CDR2 SNEGSKA (reference sequence). The CDR3 is 18 residues long. DNA of the CDR3: TGCAGTGCTAGAGGGTTTGCCCCGACTATTAGATTTTTCGATGAGCAGTTCTTC. Translated: CSARGFAPTIRFFDEQFF.

This clonotype has ten or more counts. This chain uses TRBV12-3 or TRBV12-4 with TRBJ2-1, with 7 bases lining up with TRBD1. After removal of 5 bases from V and 7 bases from J, the junction contained 8 bases not matched to a gene. The CDR3 consists of 14 residues. CDR3 sequence: CASSKGQIENEQFF. As DNA, the CDR3 is TGTGCCAGCAGTAAGGGACAGATCGAAAATGAGCAGTTCTTC.

This clonotype was seen only a few times. The rearrangement joins TRBV7-9 to TRBJ1-1, with 7 bases identical to TRBD1. Germline-derived CDR1 and CDR2 are SEHNR and FQNEAQ (reference sequence). The ends lost 5 bases at V and 6 bases at J; junction bases unmatched: 21. The CDR3 extends over 18 amino acids. The CDR3, as DNA: TGTGCCAGCAGCGCAGTGACAGGGATGGGTACTTCGGGATCTGAAGCTTTCTTT. It specifies CASSAVTGMGTSGSEAFF.

A few counts support this clonotype. V usage is TRBV28 and J usage is TRBJ1-5, with a possible D match to TRBD1 (6 bases). Between the trimmed V and J ends, which lost 4 bases and 5 bases, there was a span of 12 bases. Germline V gives CDR1 MDHEN, CDR2 SYDVKM. The CDR3 consists of 14 residues. CDR3 residues: CASSSGTSDQPQHF. The CDR3 nucleotides are TGTGCCAGCAGTTCCGGGACAAGCGATCAGCCCCAGCATTTT. Full variable domain (remainder filled in from reference TRBV28 and TRBJ1-5): DVKVTQSSRYLVKRTGEKVFLECVQDMDHENMFWYRQDPGLGLRLIYFSYDVKMKEKGDIPEGYSVSREKKERFSLILESASTNQTSMYLCASSSGTSDQPQHFGDGTRLSIL.

The CDR3 is CASSYRGAQPQHF. CDR3 DNA sequence: TGTGCCAGCAGTTACCGGGGAGCTCAGCCCCAGCATTTT. The rearrangement uses TRBV6-2 or TRBV6-3 and TRBJ1-5, with no clear D. V dropped 2 bases and J dropped 6 bases, with 8 bases sitting between them. This CDR3 is built from 13 residues. The germline gives CDR1 MNHEY, CDR2 SVGEGT.

The chain uses TRBV12-3 or TRBV12-4 and TRBJ2-3; no reliable D call. This CDR3 spans 13 amino acids. V was cut by 7 bases and J by 7 bases, with 15 bases left in between. Here the CDR3 DNA reads TGTGCCAGCACCACCCCAGAAAGTTATACGCAGTATTTT. Protein: CASTTPESYTQYF.

The chain joins TRBV7-9 to TRBJ2-7; the match to TRBD2 covers 7 bases. The CDR3 contains 15 residues. V lost 1 base to trimming and J lost 7 bases; unmatched junction nucleotides: 10. Germline V gives CDR1 SEHNR, CDR2 FQNEAQ (reference sequence). CDR3 amino acids: CASSLVSAGVGEQYF. The CDR3 bases are TGTGCCAGCAGCTTAGTCTCTGCGGGAGTCGGTGAGCAGTACTTC.

The sample holds many counts of this clonotype. The rearrangement joins TRBV12-3 or TRBV12-4 to TRBJ2-7, with 11 bases identical to TRBD1. This CDR3 spans 14 amino acids. J lost 6 bases, V lost 5 bases, and 6 bases had no gene match. This chain's CDR3 is CASSPGQGAGEQYF. The CDR3 DNA reads TGTGCCAGCAGTCCAGGACAGGGGGCAGGCGAGCAGTACTTC.